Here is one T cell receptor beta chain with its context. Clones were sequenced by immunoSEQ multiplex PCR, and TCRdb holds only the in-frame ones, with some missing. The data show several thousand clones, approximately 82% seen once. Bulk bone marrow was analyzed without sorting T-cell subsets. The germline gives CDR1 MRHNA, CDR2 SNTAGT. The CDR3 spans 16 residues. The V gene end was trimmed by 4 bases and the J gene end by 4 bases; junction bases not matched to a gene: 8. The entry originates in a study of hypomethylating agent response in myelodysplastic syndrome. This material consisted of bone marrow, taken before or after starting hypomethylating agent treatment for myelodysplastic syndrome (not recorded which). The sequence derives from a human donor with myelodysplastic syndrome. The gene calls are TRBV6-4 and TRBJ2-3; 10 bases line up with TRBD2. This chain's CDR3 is CASSADSGGIADTQYF. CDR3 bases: TGTGCCAGCAGTGCCGATAGCGGGGGGATAGCAGATACGCAGTATTTT.